Detailed here is one T cell receptor beta chain. The antigen remains undetermined. Time point of the sample: cycle 4 day 1 (C4D1), after about 6 weeks of nivolumab. After autologous stem cell transplantation all patients relapsed, and prior brentuximab vedotin exposure differed between cohorts. The patients, who had relapsed/refractory classical Hodgkin lymphoma, achieved best responses of complete response, partial response or progressive disease. CDR1 is MDHEN and CDR2 is SYDVKM in the germline V gene. The germline V and J ends were trimmed by 3 bases and 0 bases, with 7 bases remaining between them. The CDR3 totals 14 residues. The table came from immunoSEQ multiplex PCR; TCRdb's copy has only in-frame clones and leaves some out. The repertoire has 75,000 to 95,000 clones, 83% of them found once; the top ten carry 15% to 20%. This sample was taken from a study of PD-1 blockade in classical Hodgkin lymphoma.

Whole-study findings and limits: Newly diagnosed patients were said to have less baseline TCR diversity than healthy donors did. Complete responders possessed baseline diversity comparable to newly diagnosed patients. Significantly greater TCR diversity emerged by C4D1 in CD4+ cells but not CD8+ cells.

Sequenced material: peripheral blood mononuclear cells (PBMCs), taken before the fourth cycle of nivolumab. This TCR was recovered from a human donor with classical Hodgkin lymphoma. The rearrangement joins TRBV28 to TRBJ2-3; D is unclear. CDR3 bases: TGTGCCAGCAGTTTCGACGCTAGCACAGATACGCAGTATTTT. As protein: CASSFDASTDTQYF.